The sequence of this T cell receptor beta chain was determined in a study of blood T cell repertoires in COVID-19. Study details: T cells, B-cell-depleted T cells, or PBMCs provided the cDNA or gDNA that served as material.

Recovered status in Cohort 3 required two negative PCRs, clearance, or symptom resolution. TCRdb's table, derived via immunoSEQ multiplex PCR, lists solely in-frame clones and lacks some. The data contain under 300,000 clones, approximately 90% of them singletons. This clone was seen only once. The CDR3 consists of 17 residues. V shed 5 bases and J 4 bases; nucleotides not matched to a gene: 12. Germline CDR1 is LNHDA and CDR2 is SQIVND (reference sequence). The sequence came from a man between 40 and 49 years old who had recovered from COVID-19. The sequenced material came from PBMCs or T cells enriched from blood (not recorded which). This chain links TRBV19 with TRBJ1-3; 9 bases fit TRBD1. Written as DNA, the CDR3 is TGTGCCAGTAGTCTGCTGCTGCGACAGGGGGACGGAAACACCATATATTTT. Translating it yields CASSLLLRQGDGNTIYF.